A selection of T cell receptor beta chains follows, all from one sample in a study of blood T cells in healthy people across ages. From the 5' RACE reads, TCRdb called clonotypes with MiXCR, one entry per CDR3 protein. The sample has 1.5 million to 2 million distinct CDR3 sequences, 34% seen once. The sequencing input was blood. The origin of the receptors is a woman aged 25 to 45 in good health. Both conserved end residues are part of each CDR3. D genes are given only for firm matches. A clone size is listed for some rows: how often the clone was seen (once, few, many), or a class if it is expanded.

D	size	V	J	CDR3	DNA
-	-	TRBV12-3/TRBV12-4	TRBJ2-3	CASSLRVNGRFKSDTQYF	TGTGCCAGCAGTTTACGTGTGAATGGACGATTCAAATCAGATACGCAGTATTTT
-	-	TRBV7-9	TRBJ2-3	CASSPHPGSTDTQYF	TGTGCCAGCAGCCCCCACCCAGGGAGCACAGATACGCAGTATTTT
-	-	TRBV7-7	TRBJ2-5	CASSPTDSRRETQYF	TGTGCCAGCAGCCCTACGGACAGCCGGAGGGAGACCCAGTACTTC
-	-	TRBV27	TRBJ2-1	CASGGLINNEQFF	TGTGCCAGCGGGGGATTGATAAACAATGAGCAGTTCTTC
TRBD2	many	TRBV7-2	TRBJ2-3	CASSLGTSGSGDTQYF	TGTGCCAGCAGCTTAGGGACTAGCGGGAGCGGAGATACGCAGTATTTT
TRBD1	few	TRBV6-4	TRBJ2-7	CASSTNDRVGYEQYF	TGTGCCAGCAGTACCAACGACAGGGTCGGGTACGAGCAGTACTTC
-	-	TRBV6-2/TRBV6-3	TRBJ2-1	CASSYWGNEQFF	TGTGCCAGCAGTTACTGGGGCAATGAGCAGTTCTTC
-	-	TRBV28	TRBJ1-6	CASSFDGSFFNSPLHF	TGTGCCAGCAGTTTTGATGGCAGTTTCTTTAATTCACCCCTCCACTTT
-	-	TRBV30	TRBJ2-1	CAWTQGLTSYNEQFF	TGTGCCTGGACCCAGGGATTGACATCATACAATGAGCAGTTCTTC
-	-	TRBV6-5	TRBJ2-7	CASTNGQFGEQYF	TGTGCCAGCACTAACGGACAGTTTGGTGAGCAGTACTTC
TRBD2	-	TRBV7-3	TRBJ2-1	CASSLMEASGRRNEQFF	TGTGCCAGCAGCTTAATGGAGGCTAGCGGGAGGAGGAATGAGCAGTTCTTC
TRBD1	-	TRBV20-1	TRBJ1-5	CSAIPVGQGRLNQPQHF	TGCAGTGCCATCCCCGTGGGACAGGGAAGACTAAATCAGCCCCAGCATTTT
-	-	TRBV27	TRBJ2-2	CASSWGGGGELFF	TGTGCCAGCAGTTGGGGAGGCGGCGGGGAGCTGTTTTTT
-	few	TRBV6-2/TRBV6-3	TRBJ1-2	CASSYSASDGYTF	TGTGCCAGCAGTTACTCGGCATCAGATGGCTACACCTTC
-	-	TRBV4-1	TRBJ2-3	CASSQEEGSDTQYF	TGCGCCAGCAGCCAAGAAGAGGGGTCAGATACGCAGTATTTT
-	once	TRBV7-8	TRBJ2-3	CASSIRTVRITDTQYF	TGTGCCAGCAGCATAAGGACAGTGAGGATCACAGATACGCAGTATTTT
-	-	TRBV29-1	TRBJ2-5	CSVDGRGSGETQYF	TGCAGCGTGGACGGCAGGGGCTCCGGGGAGACCCAGTACTTC
-	-	TRBV7-8	TRBJ2-1	CASSLEVPSNNEQFF	TGTGCCAGCAGCTTAGAAGTTCCCAGCAACAATGAGCAGTTCTTC
-	-	TRBV20-1	TRBJ2-3	CSARDSRRTDTQYF	TGCAGTGCTAGAGATAGTAGACGCACAGATACGCAGTATTTT
-	-	TRBV21-1	TRBJ1-5	CASSKTHGTGALYSNQPQHF	TGTGCCAGCAGCAAGACCCATGGGACAGGGGCCCTATATAGCAATCAGCCCCAGCATTTT
TRBD1	-	TRBV10-3	TRBJ1-2	CAISEYVGGWYGYTF	TGTGCCATCAGTGAGTACGTAGGGGGCTGGTATGGCTACACCTTC
TRBD1	few	TRBV5-1	TRBJ2-5	CASSVNRGSYQETQYF	TGCGCCAGCAGCGTGAACAGGGGGTCCTACCAAGAGACCCAGTACTTC
-	few	TRBV20-1	TRBJ2-7	CSARGGRTTRPLQSSYEQYF	TGCAGTGCTAGAGGGGGGCGGACTACTCGTCCCCTACAGAGCTCCTACGAGCAGTACTTC
-	-	TRBV20-1	TRBJ2-7	CSARDQAATLEQYF	TGCAGTGCTAGAGATCAGGCAGCTACGTTGGAGCAGTACTTC
TRBD2	-	TRBV20-1	TRBJ2-1	CSARGTSGGSAYNEQFF	TGCAGTGCTAGGGGGACTAGCGGGGGGTCGGCCTACAATGAGCAGTTCTTC
-	-	TRBV5-1	TRBJ2-3	CASSHKDRSDTQYF	TGCGCCAGCAGCCACAAGGACAGATCGGATACGCAGTATTTT
-	few	TRBV20-1	TRBJ1-2	CSAQRGGGVDGYTF	TGCAGTGCCCAGCGTGGGGGGGGCGTAGATGGCTACACCTTC